The present T cell receptor beta chain was sequenced within a study of shared clonotypes between healthy human individuals (TCRdb year 2020). Notes on the research overall: The cohort included three men and two women between 18 and 49 years of age. To estimate repertoire size and how much clonotypes are shared between individuals, the study performed deep sequencing of blood TCR repertoires from about five healthy adults. Each donor's leukapheresis produced roughly between roughly 0.85 and 9.5 billion PBMCs. Libraries were prepared and TCR repertoires were sequenced by different laboratories using diverse techniques, in order to increase sequencing depth and limit assay-specific biases. For each donor, three plates each were used for CD4 naive and CD4 memory, two plates were used for CD8 naive, and one plate was used for CD8 memory. Findings and caveats that apply to the study as a whole: Sampling was limited to blood, and TCR repertoires in tissue likely differ from TCR repertoires in blood. The genetic and exposure-history diversity represented was limited by the small number of donors. Naive subsets generally had larger estimated clonotype richness than memory subsets did. Pairwise subsampling led to the expectation that sequencing depth would affect the degree of clonotype sharing among donors. Incomplete sequencing was indicated by rarefaction of sorted-subset datasets, despite the large sequencing depth. Compared with non-shared clonotypes, the clonotypes found in all four sorted-subset donors had higher generation probabilities. Sharing across a handful of donors was observed for 4.5% to 6.5% of naive CD4, 3% to 3.5% of naive CD8, 2.3% of memory CD4, and less than 0.45% of memory CD8 clonotypes.

The donors were healthy, HIV-negative adults with no recently reported acute infections or vaccinations. Only Caucasian adults living in Nashville, Tennessee, USA were represented among the donors. CD4+ T cells were enriched through magnetic negative selection, after which naive cells were positively selected on CD45RA and the remaining negative fraction served as the memory subset. Blood was collected by leukapheresis, and PBMCs were isolated by Ficoll-Histopaque density gradient centrifugation and then cryopreserved in liquid nitrogen vapor phase. Purity and quantity of every magnetically sorted T cell population were checked by analytical flow cytometry. Genomic DNA was isolated from every sorted fraction and measured by UV absorbance on a Nanodrop 2000c. On this clone itself: Its antigen remains undetermined. No base qualities exist here, and no much larger clone lies one base off it.

Using the deep immunoSEQ assay, TCR CDR3 regions were amplified from genomic DNA by multiplex PCR. Extracted genomic DNA from each cell subset was distributed evenly across all wells of several immunoSEQ 96-well plates, and each plate was treated as a replicate. For sorted subsets, 200 to 250 ng genomic DNA, equal to 25,000 to 35,000 T cell genomes, was loaded into each replicate PCR. Purified libraries were measured with a Qubit 3.0 fluorometer, size-checked on a Bioanalyzer 2100, and measured again with the KAPA Library Quantification kit. A separate single-read 150-cycle Illumina NextSeq 550 flow cell was used to sequence each immunoSEQ 96-well plate. For the original study's pipeline: Because the immunoSEQ output included only junctional sequences and no quality scores, the filtering could not be the same as the filtering used for full-length reads. Sequences were annotated with PyIR, a Python wrapper for IgBLAST v1.9, and V/J genes and CDR3 were assigned using IMGT germline references. Reads with weak V/J assignments (E-value above 1e-6), missing CDR3, stop codons, out-of-frame junctions, or ambiguous translated residues were removed. V3J clonotypes were defined as sequences sharing an identical inferred V gene, J gene, and CDR3 amino acid sequence. To compute the percentage overlap between repertoires, the number of shared unique clonotypes was divided by the size of the smaller repertoire. Richness of each repertoire was evaluated using RTK rarefaction, the Chao1 estimator, and Recon v2.1 estimates of unobserved clonotypes. Generation probabilities were computed with OLGA for all TCRbeta clonotypes obtained by the gDNA method from a handful of donors. This is the immuneACCESS table as TCRdb keeps it, with only in-frame sequences that have V and J called. A part of the clones is gone; compared with another copy, unresolved V genes explain less than half, and the rest is unexplained. V and J calls and clone size follow that table, whereas D and trimming were derived from the DNA. The sample table lists approximately 1,500,000 clones, over 95% of them with a count of one. The top ten clonotypes cover over 1% of the sample.

CDR1 and CDR2 were assigned from the germline V gene (reference sequence) as GTSNPN and SVGIG. V is clipped by 5 bases and J by 6 bases, and the sequence between their germline boundaries is 23 bases long. Including cysteine and phenylalanine, the CDR3 has 15 amino acids. The CDR3 DNA has 45 bases and is translated from base 1. This clonotype was obtained from a man aged 25-40 years in good health. The sequencing sample was made of naive CD4+ T cells sorted from blood. The cell subset or site label corresponds to: CD45RA+ positively selected. This receptor chain uses TRBV30 and TRBJ2-7; perhaps TRBD2 is the D gene, with 5 bases matching. Here the CDR3 is given as CAWSPWMRVWGEQYF. The nucleotide sequence reads as follows: TGTGCCTGGTCCCCTTGGATGCGGGTGTGGGGCGAGCAGTACTTC.